This T cell receptor beta chain comes out of a study of control samples from healthy donors and cancer patients. TCRdb keeps only in-frame clones here, not all; method: immunoSEQ multiplex PCR. The sample has 65,000 to 85,000 clones; around 87% are singletons. CDR3 length: 14 amino acids. The germline V and J ends were trimmed by 4 bases and 0 bases, with 7 bases remaining between them. Germline CDR1 reads SGHVS; CDR2 reads FQNEAQ. Sequenced sample: PBMCs. This TCR was recovered from a woman aged 50 to 60 with head and neck cancer. The chain has TRBV7-8 and TRBJ1-3; D not certain. The CDR3 DNA reads TGTGCCAGCAGCTATTTCGACTCTGGAAACACCATATATTTT. Its translation is CASSYFDSGNTIYF.